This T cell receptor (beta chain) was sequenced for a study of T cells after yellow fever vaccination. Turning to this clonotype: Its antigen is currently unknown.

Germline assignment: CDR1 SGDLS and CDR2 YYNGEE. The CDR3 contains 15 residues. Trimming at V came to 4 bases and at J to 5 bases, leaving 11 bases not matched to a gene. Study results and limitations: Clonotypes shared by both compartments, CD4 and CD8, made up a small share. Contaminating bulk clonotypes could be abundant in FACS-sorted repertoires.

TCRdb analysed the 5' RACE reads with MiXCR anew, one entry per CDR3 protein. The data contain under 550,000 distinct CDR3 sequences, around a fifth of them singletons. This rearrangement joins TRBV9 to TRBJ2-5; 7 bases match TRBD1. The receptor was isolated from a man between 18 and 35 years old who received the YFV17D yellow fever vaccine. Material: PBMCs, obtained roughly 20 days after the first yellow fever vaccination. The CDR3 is CASSLLTGMEETQYF. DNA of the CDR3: TGTGCCAGCAGCCTTCTGACAGGGATGGAGGAGACCCAGTACTTC.